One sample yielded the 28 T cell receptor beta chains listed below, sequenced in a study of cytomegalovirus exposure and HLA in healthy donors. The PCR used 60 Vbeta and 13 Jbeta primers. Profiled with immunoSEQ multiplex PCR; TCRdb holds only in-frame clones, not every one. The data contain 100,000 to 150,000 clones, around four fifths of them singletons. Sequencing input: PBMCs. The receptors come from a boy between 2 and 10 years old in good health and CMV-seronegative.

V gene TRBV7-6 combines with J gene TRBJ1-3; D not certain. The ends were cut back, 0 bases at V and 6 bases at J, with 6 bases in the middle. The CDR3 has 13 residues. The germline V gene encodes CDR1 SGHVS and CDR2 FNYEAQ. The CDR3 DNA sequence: TGTGCCAGCAGCTTAGCGGGAGCAAACACCATATATTTT. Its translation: CASSLAGANTIYF.

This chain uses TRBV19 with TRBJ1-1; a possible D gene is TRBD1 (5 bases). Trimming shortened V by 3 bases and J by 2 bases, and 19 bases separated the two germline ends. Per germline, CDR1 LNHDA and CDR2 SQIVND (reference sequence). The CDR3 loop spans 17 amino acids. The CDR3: CASSISREEGPNTEAFF. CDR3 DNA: TGTGCCAGTAGTATTTCCAGGGAGGAGGGGCCCAACACTGAAGCTTTCTTT.

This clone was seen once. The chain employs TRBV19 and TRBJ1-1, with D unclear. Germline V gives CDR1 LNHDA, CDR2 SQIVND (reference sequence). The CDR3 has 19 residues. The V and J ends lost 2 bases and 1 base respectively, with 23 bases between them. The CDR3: CASSIRGSHRVTKNTEAFF. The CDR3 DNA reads TGTGCCAGTAGTATAAGAGGTTCCCATCGTGTTACCAAGAACACTGAAGCTTTCTTT.

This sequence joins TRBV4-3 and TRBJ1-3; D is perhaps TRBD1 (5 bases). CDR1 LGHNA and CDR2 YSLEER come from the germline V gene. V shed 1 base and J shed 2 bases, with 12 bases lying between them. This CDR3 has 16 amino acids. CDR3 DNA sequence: TGCGCCAGCAGCCAAGCCGTCAGGGCGGCTGGAAACACCATATATTTT. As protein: CASSQAVRAAGNTIYF.

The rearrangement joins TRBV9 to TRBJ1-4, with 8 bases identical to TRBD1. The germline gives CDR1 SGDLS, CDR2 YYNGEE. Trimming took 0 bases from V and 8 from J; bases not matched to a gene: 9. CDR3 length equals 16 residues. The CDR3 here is CASSVDGQGREEKLFF. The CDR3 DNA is TGTGCCAGCAGCGTAGACGGACAGGGCCGGGAGGAAAAACTGTTTTTT. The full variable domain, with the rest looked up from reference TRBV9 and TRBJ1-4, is DSGVTQTPKHLITATGQRVTLRCSPRSGDLSVYWYQQSLDQGLQFLIQYYNGEERAKGNILERFSAQQFPDLHSELNLSSLELGDSALYFCASSVDGQGREEKLFFGSGTQLSVL.

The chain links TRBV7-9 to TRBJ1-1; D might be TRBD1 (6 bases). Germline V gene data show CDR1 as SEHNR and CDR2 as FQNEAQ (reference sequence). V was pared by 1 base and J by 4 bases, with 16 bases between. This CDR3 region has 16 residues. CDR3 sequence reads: CASSLVVLQGSTEAFF. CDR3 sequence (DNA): TGTGCCAGCAGCTTAGTAGTACTTCAGGGGAGCACTGAAGCTTTCTTT.

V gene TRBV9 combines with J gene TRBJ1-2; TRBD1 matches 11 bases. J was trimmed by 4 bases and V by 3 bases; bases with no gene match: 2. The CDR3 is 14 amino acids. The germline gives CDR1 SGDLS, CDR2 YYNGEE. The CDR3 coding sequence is TGTGCCAGCAGCGCTGGACAGGGGGCCTATGGCTACACCTTC. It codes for CASSAGQGAYGYTF.

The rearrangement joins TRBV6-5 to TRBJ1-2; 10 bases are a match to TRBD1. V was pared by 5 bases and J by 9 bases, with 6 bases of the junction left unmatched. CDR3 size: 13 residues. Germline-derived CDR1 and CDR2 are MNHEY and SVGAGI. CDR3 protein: CASSPGDRGSYTF. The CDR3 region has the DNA TGTGCCAGCAGTCCCGGGGACAGGGGAAGCTACACCTTC.

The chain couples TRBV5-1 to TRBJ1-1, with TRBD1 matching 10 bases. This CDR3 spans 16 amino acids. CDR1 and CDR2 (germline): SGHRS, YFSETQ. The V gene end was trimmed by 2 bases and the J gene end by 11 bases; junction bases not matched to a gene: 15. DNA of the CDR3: TGCGCCAGCAGCTTCGGGACAGGGGCCGCGCGGGTTGACGCTTTCTTT. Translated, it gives CASSFGTGAARVDAFF.

DNA for the CDR3: TGTGCCAGCAGCCCGGGGACTAGCGGCCAAAAAGAGACCCAGTACTTC. This encodes CASSPGTSGQKETQYF. The chain has TRBV7-9 and TRBJ2-5; 11 bases match TRBD2. This CDR3 is built from 16 residues. CDR1 SEHNR and CDR2 FQNEAQ come from the germline V gene (reference sequence). J was trimmed by 3 bases and V by 5 bases; bases with no gene match: 8.

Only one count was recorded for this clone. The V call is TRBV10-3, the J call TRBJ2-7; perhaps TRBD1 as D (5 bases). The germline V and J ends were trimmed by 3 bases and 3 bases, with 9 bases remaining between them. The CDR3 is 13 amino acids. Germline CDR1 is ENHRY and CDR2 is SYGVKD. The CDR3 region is CAISDRAGYEQYF. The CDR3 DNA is TGTGCCATCAGTGACAGGGCCGGCTACGAGCAGTACTTC.

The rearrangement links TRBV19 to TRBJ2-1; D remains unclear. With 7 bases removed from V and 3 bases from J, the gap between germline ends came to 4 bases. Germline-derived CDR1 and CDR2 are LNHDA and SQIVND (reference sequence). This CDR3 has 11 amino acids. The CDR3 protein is CASTGYNEQFF. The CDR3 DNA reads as TGTGCCAGTACGGGCTACAATGAGCAGTTCTTC.

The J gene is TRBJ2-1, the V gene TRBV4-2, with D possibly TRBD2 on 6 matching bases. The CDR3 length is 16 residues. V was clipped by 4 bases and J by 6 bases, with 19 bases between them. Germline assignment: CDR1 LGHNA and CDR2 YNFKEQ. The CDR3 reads CASSLDPGEPFNEQFF. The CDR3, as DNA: TGTGCCAGCAGCCTAGACCCGGGAGAACCCTTCAATGAGCAGTTCTTC.

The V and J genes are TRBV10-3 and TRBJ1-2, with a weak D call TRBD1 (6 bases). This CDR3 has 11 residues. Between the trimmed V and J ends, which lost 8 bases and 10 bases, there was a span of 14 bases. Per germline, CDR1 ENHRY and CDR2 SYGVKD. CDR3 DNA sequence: TGTGCCATCTTCTCAGGGGCCTTCTACACCTTC. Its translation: CAIFSGAFYTF.

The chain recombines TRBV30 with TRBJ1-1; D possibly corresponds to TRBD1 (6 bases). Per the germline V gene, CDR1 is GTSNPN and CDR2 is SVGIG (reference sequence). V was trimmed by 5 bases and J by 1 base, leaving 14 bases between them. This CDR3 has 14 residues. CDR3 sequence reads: CAWRQVWTNTEAFF. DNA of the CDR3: TGTGCCTGGCGACAGGTTTGGACGAACACTGAAGCTTTCTTT.

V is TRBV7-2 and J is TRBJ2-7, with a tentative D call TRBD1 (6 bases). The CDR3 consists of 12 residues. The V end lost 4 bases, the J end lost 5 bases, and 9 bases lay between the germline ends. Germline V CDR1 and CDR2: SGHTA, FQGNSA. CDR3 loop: CASSWSGDEQYF. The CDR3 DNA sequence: TGTGCCAGCAGCTGGTCAGGGGACGAGCAGTACTTC.

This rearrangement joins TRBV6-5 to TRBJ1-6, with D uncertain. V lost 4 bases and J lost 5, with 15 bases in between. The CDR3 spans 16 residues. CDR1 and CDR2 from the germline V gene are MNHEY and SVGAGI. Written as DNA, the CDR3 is TGTGCCAGCAGTTTACCGAGGGCTAGGCATAATTCACCCCTCCACTTT. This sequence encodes CASSLPRARHNSPLHF.

Here the CDR3 DNA reads TGTGCCAGTAGTACGACAGGGTTCTACGAGCAGTACTTC. This codes for CASSTTGFYEQYF. The chain employs TRBV19 and TRBJ2-7; 7 nucleotides agree with TRBD1. The CDR3 is 13 amino acids. The V segment lost 4 bases and the J segment 3 bases; nucleotides outside the gene matches: 3. Germline V lookup: CDR1 LNHDA, CDR2 SQIVND (reference sequence).

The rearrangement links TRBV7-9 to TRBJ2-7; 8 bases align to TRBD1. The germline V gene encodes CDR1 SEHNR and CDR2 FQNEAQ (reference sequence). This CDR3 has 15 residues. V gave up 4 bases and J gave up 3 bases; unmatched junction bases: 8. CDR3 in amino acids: CASSSPGQAHYEQYF. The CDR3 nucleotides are TGTGCCAGCAGCTCACCGGGACAGGCGCACTACGAGCAGTACTTC.

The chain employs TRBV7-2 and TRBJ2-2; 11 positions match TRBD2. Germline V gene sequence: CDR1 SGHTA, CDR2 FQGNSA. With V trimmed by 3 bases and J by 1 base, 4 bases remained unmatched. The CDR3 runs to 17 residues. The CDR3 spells CASSFPLAGGNTGELFF. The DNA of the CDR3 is TGTGCCAGCAGCTTCCCGCTAGCGGGGGGGAACACCGGGGAGCTGTTTTTT.

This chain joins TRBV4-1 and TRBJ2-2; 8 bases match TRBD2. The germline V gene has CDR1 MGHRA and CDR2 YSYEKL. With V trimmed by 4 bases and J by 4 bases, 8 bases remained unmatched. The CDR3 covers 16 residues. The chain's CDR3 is CASSPGGVTLTGELFF. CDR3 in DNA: TGCGCCAGCAGCCCGGGAGGGGTGACTCTCACCGGGGAGCTGTTTTTT.

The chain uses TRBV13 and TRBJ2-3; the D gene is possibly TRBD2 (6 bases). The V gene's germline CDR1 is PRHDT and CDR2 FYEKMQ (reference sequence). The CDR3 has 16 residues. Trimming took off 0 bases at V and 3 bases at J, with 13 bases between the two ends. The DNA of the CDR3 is TGTGCCAGCAGCTTAGGCCGCGATAGCGGTACAGATACGCAGTATTTT. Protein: CASSLGRDSGTDTQYF.

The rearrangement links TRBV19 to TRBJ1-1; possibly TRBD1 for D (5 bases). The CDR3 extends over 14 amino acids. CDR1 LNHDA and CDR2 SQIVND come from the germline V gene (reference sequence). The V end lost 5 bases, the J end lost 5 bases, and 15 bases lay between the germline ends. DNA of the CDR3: TGTGCCAGTAGTTGGGGAGGGGAGGGGACTGAAGCTTTCTTT. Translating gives CASSWGGEGTEAFF.

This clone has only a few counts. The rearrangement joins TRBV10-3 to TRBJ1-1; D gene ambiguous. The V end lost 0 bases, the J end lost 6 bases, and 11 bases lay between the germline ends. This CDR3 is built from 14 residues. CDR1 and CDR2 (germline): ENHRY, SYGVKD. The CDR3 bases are TGTGCCATCAGTGAGTCGATCGGGGTTGCTGAAGCTTTCTTT. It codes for CAISESIGVAEAFF.

CDR3 nucleotides: TGTGCCAGCAGCTCGAGACAGGGGGCTAACTATGGCTACACCTTC. Translation gives CASSSRQGANYGYTF. The chain has TRBV7-6 and TRBJ1-2, with 9 bases aligning to TRBD1. The junction had 3 bases not matched to a gene; V was cut back by 4 bases and J by 0 bases. The germline V gene has CDR1 SGHVS and CDR2 FNYEAQ. This CDR3 is built from 15 residues.

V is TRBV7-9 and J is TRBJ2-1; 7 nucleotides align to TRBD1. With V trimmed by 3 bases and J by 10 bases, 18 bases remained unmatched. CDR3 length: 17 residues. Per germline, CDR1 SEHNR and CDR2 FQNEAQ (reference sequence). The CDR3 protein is CASSFSSRDSDGKEQFF. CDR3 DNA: TGTGCCAGCAGCTTTTCTTCCCGGGACAGTGATGGCAAGGAGCAGTTCTTC. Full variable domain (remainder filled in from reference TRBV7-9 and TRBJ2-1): DTGVSQNPRHKITKRGQNVTFRCDPISEHNRLYWYRQTLGQGPEFLTYFQNEAQLEKSRLLSDRFSAERPKGSFSTLEIQRTEQGDSAMYLCASSFSSRDSDGKEQFFGPGTRLTVL.

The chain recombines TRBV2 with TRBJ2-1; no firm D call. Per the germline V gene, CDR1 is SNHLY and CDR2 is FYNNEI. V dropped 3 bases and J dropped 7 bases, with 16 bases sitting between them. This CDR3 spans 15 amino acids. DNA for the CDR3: TGTGCCAGCAGTGACGGCGGCCCCCGTTTAAATGAGCAGTTCTTC. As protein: CASSDGGPRLNEQFF.

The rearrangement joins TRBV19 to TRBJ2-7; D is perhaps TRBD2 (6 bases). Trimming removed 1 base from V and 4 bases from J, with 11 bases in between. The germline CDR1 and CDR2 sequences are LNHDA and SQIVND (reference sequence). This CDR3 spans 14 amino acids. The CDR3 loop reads CASSIVKGRYEQYF. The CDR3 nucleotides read TGTGCCAGTAGTATAGTGAAGGGGAGGTACGAGCAGTACTTC.